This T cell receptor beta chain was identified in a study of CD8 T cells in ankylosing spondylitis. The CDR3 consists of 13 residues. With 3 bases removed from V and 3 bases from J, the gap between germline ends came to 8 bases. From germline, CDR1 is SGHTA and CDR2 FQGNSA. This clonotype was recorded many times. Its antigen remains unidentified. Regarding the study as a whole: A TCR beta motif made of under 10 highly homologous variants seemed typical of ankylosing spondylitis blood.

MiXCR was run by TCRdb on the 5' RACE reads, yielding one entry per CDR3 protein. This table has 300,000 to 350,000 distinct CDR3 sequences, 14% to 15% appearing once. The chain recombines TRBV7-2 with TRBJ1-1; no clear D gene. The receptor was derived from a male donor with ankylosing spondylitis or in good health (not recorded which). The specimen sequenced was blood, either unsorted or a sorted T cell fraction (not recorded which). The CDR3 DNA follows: TGTGCCAGCAGCTTCGGAAGGGACACTGAAGCTTTCTTT. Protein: CASSFGRDTEAFF.